Each of the 21 T cell receptor beta chains below was sequenced from the same sample in a study of blood T cell repertoires in COVID-19. Clones were read by immunoSEQ multiplex PCR, and TCRdb kept only the in-frame ones, dropping some. The data contain under 300,000 clones, 85% to 90% of them singletons. The sample consisted of PBMCs or T cells enriched from blood (not recorded which). These receptors were collected from a man between 18 and 35 years old who had recovered from COVID-19.

CDR3 region: CASSWTVQETQYF. The CDR3, as DNA: TGTGCCAGCAGTTGGACAGTCCAAGAGACCCAGTACTTC. The genes are TRBV7-8 and TRBJ2-5, with a possible D match to TRBD1 (6 bases). CDR1 is SGHVS and CDR2 is FQNEAQ in the germline V gene. The germline V and J ends were trimmed by 6 bases and 1 base, with 9 bases remaining between them. The CDR3 contains 13 residues. The whole variable domain, filled in from reference TRBV7-8 and TRBJ2-5, reads GAGVSQSPRYKVAKRGQDVALRCDPISGHVSLFWYQQALGQGPEFLTYFQNEAQLDKSGLPSDRFFAERPEGSVSTLKIQRTQQEDSAVYLCASSWTVQETQYFGPGTRLLVL.

The chain uses TRBV18 and TRBJ1-1, with D possibly being TRBD1 (6 bases). This CDR3 has 14 residues. With 3 bases removed from V and 8 bases from J, the gap between germline ends came to 16 bases. Germline V gives CDR1 KGHSH, CDR2 LQKENI. CDR3 DNA sequence: TGTGCCAGCTCACCGACCAGAGTACAGGGAGAAGCTTTCTTT. The encoded protein is CASSPTRVQGEAFF.

This clone was recorded a few times. The V and J genes are TRBV7-9 and TRBJ2-1; 10 positions match TRBD2. Germline assignment: CDR1 SEHNR and CDR2 FQNEAQ (reference sequence). The CDR3 has 16 residues. The V and J ends lost 4 bases and 9 bases, in that order; junction bases with no gene match: 12. CDR3 sequence: CASSWKREGNRGEQFF. CDR3 sequence (DNA): TGTGCCAGCAGCTGGAAGCGGGAGGGTAACCGGGGTGAGCAGTTCTTC.

This sequence joins TRBV5-1 and TRBJ2-1, with TRBD1 matching over 9 bases. Germline V gene data show CDR1 as SGHRS and CDR2 as YFSETQ. The length of the CDR3 is 15 residues. Germline trimming cut 4 bases from V and 9 bases from J; bases unmatched to any gene: 11. The CDR3 loop is CASSPLYGQGTEQFF. The CDR3 DNA sequence: TGCGCCAGCAGCCCGTTGTACGGACAGGGGACTGAGCAGTTCTTC.

The chain couples TRBV2 to TRBJ2-3, with D perhaps matching TRBD1 (6 bases). Per germline, CDR1 SNHLY and CDR2 FYNNEI. The CDR3 runs to 15 residues. Trimming pared 4 bases from V and 0 bases from J, leaving 11 bases between. As DNA, the CDR3 is TGTGCCAGCAGTGGTGGACAGTTTAGCACAGATACGCAGTATTTT. Amino acids: CASSGGQFSTDTQYF.

The V and J genes are TRBV10-3 and TRBJ2-2, with D possibly matching TRBD1 (7 bases). CDR1 and CDR2 (germline): ENHRY, SYGVKD. The CDR3 totals 14 residues. Trimming stripped 6 bases from V and 5 bases from J, with 13 bases between. CDR3: CAIRRTGGTGELFF. The CDR3 DNA reads as TGTGCCATCAGACGGACAGGAGGGACCGGGGAGCTGTTTTTT.

This chain connects TRBV5-1 to TRBJ1-2, with 7 bases matching TRBD1. The length of the CDR3 is 13 residues. V was clipped by 3 bases and J by 6 bases; unmatched bases: 5. Germline CDR1 reads SGHRS; CDR2 reads YFSETQ. CDR3 nucleotides: TGCGCCAGCAGCTCGACAGGGTGGGATGGCTACACCTTC. As protein: CASSSTGWDGYTF. Supplemented by reference TRBV5-1 and TRBJ1-2, the full variable domain reads KAGVTQTPRYLIKTRGQQVTLSCSPISGHRSVSWYQQTPGQGLQFLFEYFSETQRNKGNFPGRFSGRQFSNSRSEMNVSTLELGDSALYLCASSSTGWDGYTFGSGTRLTVV.

The chain is built from TRBV7-9 and TRBJ1-6, with a tentative D call TRBD1 (5 bases). Trimming shortened V by 10 bases and J by 4 bases, and 11 bases separated the two germline ends. CDR3 size: 13 residues. Looked up from germline, CDR1 is SEHNR and CDR2 is FQNEAQ (reference sequence). The CDR3, as DNA: TGTGCCACCCAGGGAGGGTATAATTCACCCCTCCACTTT. Translating gives CATQGGYNSPLHF.

This chain connects TRBV6-2 or TRBV6-3 to TRBJ2-1; TRBD2 matches 13 bases. The CDR3 is 16 residues long. V dropped 4 bases and J dropped 4; count of bases not matched to a gene: 4. Germline assignment: CDR1 MNHEY and CDR2 SVGEGT. Written as DNA, the CDR3 is TGTGCCAGCAGTTCACTAGCGGGGGGGCGTTACAATGAGCAGTTCTTC. It codes for CASSSLAGGRYNEQFF.

The chain employs TRBV27 and TRBJ2-7; 7 bases map to TRBD1. The CDR3 runs 15 residues. From germline, CDR1 is MNHEY and CDR2 SMNVEV (reference sequence). The V gene end was trimmed by 5 bases and the J gene end by 2 bases; junction bases not matched to a gene: 9. This chain's CDR3 is CASSIRDSLAYEQYF. In DNA, the CDR3 is TGTGCCAGCAGTATACGGGACAGTTTGGCCTACGAGCAGTACTTC.

This chain uses TRBV27 with TRBJ1-1, with TRBD1 as a possible D gene (5 bases). In germline, CDR1 is MNHEY, CDR2 SMNVEV (reference sequence). V lost 6 bases to trimming and J lost 2 bases, with 16 bases between them. This CDR3 contains 15 residues. The CDR3 sequence: CASRLLGGTNTEAFF. CDR3 sequence (DNA): TGTGCCAGCAGGCTTTTAGGAGGGACTAACACTGAAGCTTTCTTT.

This chain connects TRBV7-2 to TRBJ1-3, with a tentative D call TRBD1 (5 bases). Germline assignment: CDR1 SGHTA and CDR2 FQGNSA. The length of the CDR3 is 15 residues. Between the trimmed V and J ends, which lost 5 bases and 0 bases, there was a span of 11 bases. CDR3 protein: CASSQGGNSGNTIYF. The DNA of the CDR3 is TGTGCCAGCAGCCAGGGCGGCAACTCTGGAAACACCATATATTTT.

The chain combines TRBV19 with TRBJ2-3, with D possibly being TRBD1 (5 bases). The germline V gene encodes CDR1 LNHDA and CDR2 SQIVND (reference sequence). The CDR3 runs to 11 residues. The V end was cut by 8 bases, the J end by 2 bases, with 5 bases between. The CDR3 is CASGHTDTQYF. The DNA for the CDR3 is TGTGCCAGTGGACACACAGATACGCAGTATTTT.

V gene TRBV18 combines with J gene TRBJ2-7; weak D call: TRBD2 (6 bases). In germline, CDR1 is KGHSH, CDR2 LQKENI. V lost 9 bases to trimming and J lost 12 bases, with 18 bases between them. The CDR3 runs to 11 residues. CDR3 sequence reads: CASTDYSMWYF. DNA for the CDR3: TGTGCCAGTACGGACTATTCCATGTGGTACTTC.

This clone has ten or more counts. A read error may account for a junction end that differs from germline. The V gene is TRBV7-7, the J gene TRBJ2-1; no definite D call. Germline CDR1 SSHAT, CDR2 FNYEAQ (reference sequence). The CDR3 sequence is 16 residues long. The CDR3 reads CASSLGPSRLSNEQFF. CDR3 bases: TGTGCTAGCAGCTTAGGCCCTTCCCGGTTAAGCAATGAGCAGTTCTTC. The full variable domain, completed using reference TRBV7-7 and TRBJ2-1, is GAGVSQSPRYKVTKRGQDVTLRCDPISSHATLYWYQQALGQGPEFLTYFNYEAQPDKSGLPSDRFSAERPEGSISTLTIQRTEQRDSAMYRCASSLGPSRLSNEQFFGPGTRLTVL.

CDR3 nucleotide sequence: TGTGCCACCAGACAGTATAATTCACCCCTCCACTTT. Translating it yields CATRQYNSPLHF. The rearrangement joins TRBV24-1 to TRBJ1-6; no clear D. The CDR3 consists of 12 residues. V shed 7 bases and J shed 4 bases, with 4 bases lying between them. The germline V gene has CDR1 KGHDR and CDR2 SFDVKD.

The chain links TRBV28 to TRBJ1-2; D is undetermined. The germline V gene encodes CDR1 MDHEN and CDR2 SYDVKM. V was pared by 2 bases and J by 3 bases, with 7 bases between. This CDR3 is built from 13 residues. CDR3 sequence reads: CASSLVTDYGYTF. CDR3 bases: TGTGCCAGCAGTTTAGTAACGGACTATGGCTACACCTTC.

The chain links TRBV19 to TRBJ2-7; D perhaps matches TRBD1 (6 bases). The CDR3 has 12 residues. The germline V gene encodes CDR1 LNHDA and CDR2 SQIVND (reference sequence). The V and J ends lost 3 bases and 5 bases respectively, with 8 bases between them. The CDR3 nucleotides are TGTGCCAGTAGTATCAACAGGGACGAGCAGTACTTC. Its translation is CASSINRDEQYF.

The table lists this clone with a count of one. This chain uses TRBV5-6 with TRBJ2-1, with TRBD2 as a possible D gene (6 bases). The V and J ends lost 0 bases and 0 bases respectively, with 10 bases between them. The length of the CDR3 is 16 residues. Per germline, CDR1 SGHDT and CDR2 YYEEEE. The CDR3 coding sequence is TGTGCCAGCAGCTTGGTGGGGGGAAGCTCCTACAATGAGCAGTTCTTC. It yields the protein CASSLVGGSSYNEQFF.

This clone was recorded once. The chain links TRBV4-2 to TRBJ2-1; 8 positions match TRBD2. There are 16 residues in the CDR3. Germline CDR1 and CDR2: LGHNA and YNFKEQ. The J segment lost 4 bases and the V segment lost 4 bases, leaving 9 bases of the junction unmatched. The CDR3 DNA follows: TGTGCCAGCAGCCCCCTCGCCGGGACTAGTTACAATGAGCAGTTCTTC. This gives the protein CASSPLAGTSYNEQFF.

This clone occurred a few times. This sequence joins TRBV7-8 and TRBJ2-3, with TRBD2 matching 15 bases. Losses at the gene ends were 5 bases for V and 0 bases for J; bases not matched to a gene: 6. The CDR3 consists of 18 residues. The germline gives CDR1 SGHVS, CDR2 FQNEAQ. The CDR3 reads CASSGGLAGGRSTDTQYF. The CDR3 DNA sequence: TGTGCCAGCAGCGGGGGACTAGCGGGAGGCCGTAGCACAGATACGCAGTATTTT.